The 10 T cell receptor beta chains in this list originate from one sample, sequenced in a study of shared clonotypes between healthy human individuals. TCRdb's copy holds only in-frame clones and misses some; the assay was immunoSEQ multiplex PCR. The sample has hundreds of thousands of clones, around 79% seen once. What was sequenced was PBMCs. The receptor source for this set is a woman aged 40 to 55 in good health. Some clones in this sample may be carry-over from other donors' samples.

J is TRBJ2-7 and V is TRBV29-1, with a possible D match to TRBD1 (5 bases). The CDR3 covers 12 residues. Germline V lookup: CDR1 SQVTM, CDR2 ANQGSEA. With 4 bases removed from V and 0 bases from J, the gap between germline ends came to 7 bases. The DNA for the CDR3 is TGCAGCGTTGGGGGCCTCTCCTACGAGCAGTACTTC. Protein sequence: CSVGGLSYEQYF.

This chain uses TRBV27 with TRBJ1-5, with D possibly being TRBD1 (5 bases). Trimming removed 6 bases from V and 2 bases from J, with 17 bases in between. Germline loops: CDR1 MNHEY, CDR2 SMNVEV (reference sequence). CDR3 length: 16 amino acids. CDR3 amino acids: CASSPSGGRGNQPQHF. CDR3 sequence (DNA): TGTGCCAGCAGCCCCTCCGGGGGGAGGGGCAATCAGCCCCAGCATTTT.

J is TRBJ1-2 and V is TRBV6-1; the D is unclear. The CDR3 consists of 14 residues. Germline V gene sequence: CDR1 MNHNS, CDR2 SASEGT. Between the trimmed V and J ends, which lost 4 bases and 4 bases, there was a span of 13 bases. The chain's CDR3 is CASSGNPQTYGYTF. The DNA of the CDR3 is TGTGCCAGCAGTGGGAATCCCCAAACCTATGGCTACACCTTC.

The chain has TRBV30 and TRBJ1-2, with D unclear. Germline V lookup: CDR1 GTSNPN, CDR2 SVGIG (reference sequence). This CDR3 is 13 amino acids long. V was shortened by 0 bases and J by 7 bases, with 12 bases between the two germline ends. CDR3 coding DNA: TGTGCCTGGAGTGTACAAGGGTTTCCTGGCTACACCTTC. This encodes CAWSVQGFPGYTF.

The rearrangement uses TRBV18 and TRBJ2-7, with 7 bases matching TRBD1. The CDR3 has 15 amino acids. Germline V gene lookup returns CDR1 KGHSH and CDR2 LQKENI. With 2 bases clipped from V and 6 bases from J, the junction kept 10 bases outside the gene matches. As DNA, the CDR3 is TGTGCCAGCTCACCAGACAGGGTGGGATCGGGCGAGCAGTACTTC. Amino acids: CASSPDRVGSGEQYF.

The V and J genes are TRBV28 and TRBJ2-1, with no clear D. In germline, CDR1 is MDHEN, CDR2 SYDVKM. V shed 6 bases and J shed 9 bases, with 12 bases lying between them. The CDR3 runs 12 residues. CDR3 DNA sequence: TGTGCCAGCAGCCAGAGTTCAGCTGAGCAGTTCTTC. The encoded protein is CASSQSSAEQFF.

This clone came up many times. The CDR3, as DNA: TGTGCCAGCAGCTACGAGCGGACAGACCACTATGGCTACACCTTC. It translates to CASSYERTDHYGYTF. The chain has TRBV5-6 and TRBJ1-2; tentatively, D is TRBD1 (6 bases). The CDR3 has 15 amino acids. Germline loops: CDR1 SGHDT, CDR2 YYEEEE. Trimming cost V 3 bases and J 3 bases, with 15 bases left between them.

On this clone itself: This is likely an artifact of a read error, given a far larger clone one base away. The CDR3 DNA sequence: TGTGCCAGCAGCTTAGTGAACACTGAAGCTTTCTTT. This translates into CASSLVNTEAFF. This chain joins TRBV7-2 and TRBJ1-1; D remains ambiguous. CDR3 length equals 12 residues. Germline CDR1 and CDR2: SGHTA and FQGNSA. V lost 1 base and J lost 0, with 0 bases in between.

This clone was seen just once. J is TRBJ1-1 and V is TRBV4-2; D not certain. The CDR3 is 18 amino acids. V was clipped by 0 bases and J by 1 base, with 18 bases between them. Germline CDR1 reads LGHNA; CDR2 reads YNFKEQ. The CDR3, as DNA: TGTGCCAGCAGCCAAGAAATCGGCGTCTGGGGTGGGAACACTGAAGCTTTCTTT. Protein product: CASSQEIGVWGGNTEAFF.

The rearrangement joins TRBV5-6 to TRBJ2-7; the match to TRBD2 covers 11 bases. The CDR3 is 15 residues long. V trimming: 5 bases; J trimming: 0 bases; junction bases outside the gene matches: 4. In germline, CDR1 is SGHDT, CDR2 YYEEEE. CDR3 coding DNA: TGTGCCAGCAGATCAACTAGCGGGAGCTCCTACGAGCAGTACTTC. It encodes CASRSTSGSSYEQYF.